These 5 T cell receptor beta chains share one sample of origin, sequenced in a study of beta chain features in type 1 diabetes. The authors reverse transcribed all of the isolated RNA, so sequencing captured expressed TCRB transcripts. Method: immunoSEQ multiplex PCR; TCRdb's copy keeps in-frame clones and lacks some. The sample includes just over 450,000 clones, approximately 30% of them seen just once. Sequenced: naive CD4+ T cells from blood. The origin of the receptors is a man aged 18 to 29 in good health.

This clone was seen a handful of times. The chain carries TRBV9 and TRBJ2-1; the match to TRBD1 covers 9 bases. The CDR3 contains 17 residues. CDR1 and CDR2 from the germline V gene are SGDLS and YYNGEE. The V gene end was trimmed by 1 base and the J gene end by 2 bases; junction bases not matched to a gene: 7. The CDR3 nucleotides are TGTGCCAGCAGCGTATCCCCACAGGGGGCGGCCTACAATGAGCAGTTCTTC. It specifies CASSVSPQGAAYNEQFF.

For this clone: A read error may produce the germline difference seen at one junction end. The chain couples TRBV7-7 to TRBJ2-5; no clear D. Germline V lookup: CDR1 SSHAT, CDR2 FNYEAQ (reference sequence). CDR3 size: 13 residues. DNA for the CDR3: TGTGCTAGCAGCTTGAGGCAGCAAGAGACCCAGTACTTC. Its translation: CASSLRQQETQYF.

This clone was counted only a few times. The V gene is TRBV9, the J gene TRBJ2-7; possible D gene TRBD1, 6 bases. The V gene's germline CDR1 is SGDLS and CDR2 YYNGEE. The CDR3 loop spans 14 amino acids. Deletions cut 4 bases from V and 2 bases from J, with 13 bases between. The CDR3 here is CASSTPTGPYEQYF. The CDR3 DNA sequence: TGTGCCAGCAGCACTCCTACAGGGCCCTACGAGCAGTACTTC.

This clone has just a few counts. The CDR3 DNA is TGCAGCGTGGACCCCAGCTTCCCTCAAGAGACCCAGTACTTC. Protein product: CSVDPSFPQETQYF. The chain joins TRBV29-1 to TRBJ2-5, with D hard to call. Trimming took off 6 bases at V and 2 bases at J, with 16 bases between the two ends. In germline, CDR1 is SQVTM, CDR2 ANQGSEA. The CDR3 is made up of 14 amino acids. Full variable domain (missing parts from reference TRBV29-1 and TRBJ2-5): SAVISQKPSRDICQRGTSLTIQCQVDSQVTMMFWYRQQPGQSLTLIATANQGSEATYESGFVIDKFPISRPNLTFSTLTVSNMSPEDSSIYLCSVDPSFPQETQYFGPGTRLLVL.

The rearrangement uses TRBV15 and TRBJ2-7; the match to TRBD2 covers 10 bases. Germline loops: CDR1 LNHNV, CDR2 YYDKDF (reference sequence). The CDR3 consists of 15 residues. Trimming took 1 base from V and 6 from J; bases not matched to a gene: 6. The CDR3 nucleotides are TGTGCCACCAGCAGAGCACCTAGCGGGAGTGTCGAGCAGTACTTC. It is translated as CATSRAPSGSVEQYF.